The entry below describes one T cell receptor (beta chain). This record belongs to a study of blood T cell repertoires in COVID-19. Study-wide context: Sources were T cells, B-cell-depleted T cells, or PBMCs; the material itself was cDNA or gDNA.

Per the authors' pipeline: Quantification of nucleated cells was approximated via reference gene primer amplification. Produced via immunoSEQ multiplex PCR; TCRdb's table is partial and in-frame only. V and J calls and clone size are given by that table; D and trimming were obtained from the DNA. The repertoire includes more than 85,000 clones, about 90% of them detected once, and around 5.3% sits in the top ten. Enrolled during active infection, Seattle patients were then followed longitudinally. V was pared by 4 bases and J by 6 bases, with 6 bases of the junction left unmatched. CDR1 is ENHRY, CDR2 SYGVKD, per germline. The CDR3 totals 13 residues.

The chain recombines TRBV10-3 with TRBJ2-7, with TRBD2 matching 7 bases. The sample was peripheral blood. This receptor was taken from a woman in her 50s with COVID-19, enrolled during active disease. CDR3 coding DNA: TGTGCCATCAGTGTGGGGGGGTATGGCGAGCAGTACTTC. This translates into CAISVGGYGEQYF.